These 31 T cell receptor beta chains share one sample of origin, sequenced in a study of PD-1 blockade in classical Hodgkin lymphoma. Time point described: cycle 4 day 1 (C4D1), after six to seven weeks of nivolumab. Relapse after autologous stem cell transplantation occurred in every patient, and brentuximab vedotin exposure varied. Magnetic negative selection was used to purify CD8+ T cells from thawed PBMCs. Using immunoSEQ multiplex PCR, the repertoire was profiled, and TCRdb retains in-frame clones only, with some absent. The sample records 7,000 or so clones, 60% being singletons. Sequenced here: CD8+ T cells from blood, sampled before the fourth cycle of nivolumab. The source is a human donor with classical Hodgkin lymphoma.

The chain couples TRBV6-6 to TRBJ2-7; D gene uncertain. This CDR3 spans 13 amino acids. Germline assignment: CDR1 MNHNY and CDR2 SVGAGI (reference sequence). The V gene lost 6 bases and the J gene lost 4 bases, with 13 bases spanning the gap. CDR3 sequence (DNA): TGTGCCAGCAGCCCCCGGGCGGAGTACGAGCAGTACTTC. Protein product: CASSPRAEYEQYF.

This clone was seen more than once but under ten times. V is TRBV28 and J is TRBJ1-1; a weak D match, TRBD1 (6 bases). CDR3 length: 13 residues. V gave up 10 bases and J gave up 7 bases, with 19 bases separating them. Germline V gives CDR1 MDHEN, CDR2 SYDVKM. DNA of the CDR3: TGTGCCAATCCACAGGGCACTTTATTTGAAGCTTTCTTT. This encodes CANPQGTLFEAFF.

This clone is categorized as medium-sized. J is TRBJ2-6 and V is TRBV29-1, with D maybe TRBD1 (6 bases). The V gene's germline CDR1 is SQVTM and CDR2 ANQGSEA. The V end was cut by 1 base, the J end by 0 bases, with 13 bases between. The CDR3 contains 17 residues. CDR3 protein: CSVEGDTKRSGANVLTF. The CDR3 DNA reads as TGCAGCGTTGAAGGGGACACTAAGCGCTCTGGGGCCAACGTCCTGACTTTC. Full variable domain (rest looked up from reference TRBV29-1 and TRBJ2-6): SAVISQKPSRDICQRGTSLTIQCQVDSQVTMMFWYRQQPGQSLTLIATANQGSEATYESGFVIDKFPISRPNLTFSTLTVSNMSPEDSSIYLCSVEGDTKRSGANVLTFGAGSRLTVL.

CDR3 residues: CASSVGGFGYEQYF. CDR3 bases: TGTGCCAGCAGCGTAGGCGGATTCGGCTACGAGCAGTACTTC. The gene calls are TRBV9 and TRBJ2-7; D is unclear. Germline CDR1 is SGDLS and CDR2 is YYNGEE. The CDR3 consists of 14 residues. Between the trimmed V and J ends, which lost 0 bases and 3 bases, there was a span of 10 bases.

The V gene is TRBV5-6, the J gene TRBJ2-1; D is unclear. The V end was cut by 3 bases, the J end by 0 bases, with 4 bases between. Germline V lookup: CDR1 SGHDT, CDR2 YYEEEE. The CDR3 runs to 13 residues. The CDR3 reads CASSSGSYNEQFF. For the CDR3, the DNA is TGTGCCAGCAGCTCCGGCTCCTACAATGAGCAGTTCTTC.

The chain recombines TRBV28 with TRBJ1-5, with a tentative D call TRBD1 (6 bases). Germline V gene lookup returns CDR1 MDHEN and CDR2 SYDVKM. The CDR3 sequence is 17 residues long. Deletions cut 1 base from V and 0 bases from J, with 13 bases between. CDR3 in DNA: TGTGCCAGCAGTTTATTCGGACAGCTCTATAGCAATCAGCCCCAGCATTTT. Its protein product is CASSLFGQLYSNQPQHF.

This chain links TRBV14 with TRBJ2-1; D assignment may be TRBD1 or TRBD2 (5 bases each). V was cut by 4 bases and J by 4 bases, with 14 bases left in between. CDR1 SGHDN and CDR2 FVKESK come from the germline V gene. The CDR3 has 15 residues. The CDR3 loop reads CASSPRGELYNEQFF. CDR3 in DNA: TGTGCCAGCAGCCCAAGAGGGGAGTTATACAATGAGCAGTTCTTC.

A few counts support this clone. This chain joins TRBV18 and TRBJ1-2; TRBD1 matches 7 bases. The CDR3 runs 18 residues. In germline, CDR1 is KGHSH, CDR2 LQKENI. Losses at the gene ends were 3 bases for V and 5 bases for J; bases not matched to a gene: 18. Here the CDR3 reads CASSPGPRPVGTAYGYTF. In nucleotides, the CDR3 is TGTGCCAGCTCACCGGGACCTAGGCCCGTCGGGACAGCTTATGGCTACACCTTC.

This clone qualifies as large. The chain recombines TRBV16 with TRBJ1-2; possibly TRBD1 for D (6 bases). V lost 3 bases and J 3 bases, leaving 17 bases between the germline ends. This CDR3 region has 16 residues. Germline CDR1 KGHSY, CDR2 FQNENV. The CDR3 DNA sequence: TGTGCCAGCAGCCAGACGGACAGTGGGGAACACTATGGCTACACCTTC. This translates into CASSQTDSGEHYGYTF.

This clone was found a few times. This chain joins TRBV7-3 and TRBJ2-1, with D tentatively TRBD1 or TRBD2 (5 bases each). The CDR3 is 15 amino acids. The ends were cut back, 6 bases at V and 8 bases at J, with 20 bases in the middle. Per germline, CDR1 SGHTA and CDR2 FQGTGA. CDR3 sequence reads: CASSPLGPGIDEQFF. The DNA for the CDR3 is TGTGCCAGCAGTCCGTTGGGGCCGGGAATCGATGAGCAGTTCTTC.

The V gene is TRBV7-9, the J gene TRBJ1-6; 7 nucleotides match TRBD1. The V segment lost 4 bases and the J segment 8 bases; nucleotides outside the gene matches: 8. CDR3 length: 15 amino acids. Germline CDR1 reads SEHNR; CDR2 reads FQNEAQ (reference sequence). This chain's CDR3 is CASSSTGAGDSPLHF. CDR3 sequence (DNA): TGTGCCAGCAGCTCCACAGGGGCCGGGGATTCACCCCTCCACTTT.

This chain links TRBV18 with TRBJ2-5, with D tentatively TRBD1 (6 bases). Germline V gives CDR1 KGHSH, CDR2 LQKENI. V was pared by 1 base and J by 4 bases, with 16 bases between. The CDR3 totals 16 residues. The CDR3 DNA reads as TGTGCCAGCTCACCACTTATCTCCAGGGGTGGAGAGACCCAGTACTTC. Translation gives CASSPLISRGGETQYF. Full variable domain (outside the CDR3, taken from reference TRBV18 and TRBJ2-5): NAGVMQNPRHLVRRRGQEARLRCSPMKGHSHVYWYRQLPEEGLKFMVYLQKENIIDESGMPKERFSAEFPKEGPSILRIQQVVRGDSAAYFCASSPLISRGGETQYFGPGTRLLVL.

V is TRBV11-2 and J is TRBJ1-1; tentatively, D is TRBD1 (5 bases). In germline, CDR1 is SGHAT, CDR2 FQNNGV. This CDR3 has 15 residues. The germline V and J ends were trimmed by 3 bases and 1 base, with 12 bases remaining between them. This chain's CDR3 is CASSLVGEGNTEAFF. The CDR3 nucleotides are TGTGCCAGCAGCTTGGTGGGGGAGGGGAACACTGAAGCTTTCTTT.

In its sample, this clone was seen a few times. The chain couples TRBV12-5 to TRBJ2-1; 8 bases align to TRBD2. Unmatched junction bases numbered 10, after V lost 0 bases and J lost 6 bases. Germline CDR1 LGHNT, CDR2 FRNRAP. The CDR3 covers 17 residues. CDR3 sequence: CASGLVLAGQGFNEQFF. In DNA form, the CDR3 reads TGTGCTAGTGGTTTGGTCTTAGCGGGGCAGGGATTCAATGAGCAGTTCTTC.

This clone was seen a few times. V gene TRBV11-2 combines with J gene TRBJ2-7; TRBD2 is a possible D gene (5 bases). The CDR3 loop spans 14 amino acids. CDR1 is SGHAT, CDR2 FQNNGV, per germline. V lost 2 bases to trimming and J lost 3 bases, with 11 bases between them. In DNA, the CDR3 is TGTGCCAGCAGCTTATTGACGGGAAGCTACGAGCAGTACTTC. Its translation is CASSLLTGSYEQYF. Supplemented by reference TRBV11-2 and TRBJ2-7, the full variable domain reads EAGVAQSPRYKIIEKRQSVAFWCNPISGHATLYWYQQILGQGPKLLIQFQNNGVVDDSQLPKDRFSAERLKGVDSTLKIQPAKLEDSAVYLCASSLLTGSYEQYFGPGTRLTVT.

Turning to this clone: Compared with germline, one end of the junction differs, possibly owing to a read error. V and J are TRBV6-1 and TRBJ2-5; TRBD2 agrees at 11 bases. The CDR3 sequence is 14 residues long. Germline lookup yields CDR1 MNHNS and CDR2 SASEGT. Here the CDR3 reads CASSVLAGEETQYF. For the CDR3, the DNA is TGTGCCAGTAGTGTACTAGCGGGAGAAGAGACCCAGTACTTC.

This chain uses TRBV6-1 with TRBJ2-2, with 8 positions matching TRBD2. CDR3 length equals 17 residues. Trimming took 3 bases from V and 4 from J; bases not matched to a gene: 10. In germline, CDR1 is MNHNS, CDR2 SASEGT. In DNA, the CDR3 is TGTGCCAGCAGTGACGGACTAGCCGGAGGACGCACCGGGGAGCTGTTTTTT. It encodes CASSDGLAGGRTGELFF.

This clone was counted a few times. V and J are TRBV7-9 and TRBJ1-1; D is possibly TRBD1 (5 bases). CDR3 size: 15 residues. Germline V lookup: CDR1 SEHNR, CDR2 FQNEAQ (reference sequence). The V end lost 4 bases, the J end lost 7 bases, and 19 bases lay between the germline ends. CDR3 sequence reads: CASSSDWTRAHEAFF. The CDR3 DNA follows: TGTGCCAGCAGCTCCGATTGGACCAGGGCCCATGAAGCTTTCTTT.

The genes are TRBV28 and TRBJ1-5; tentative D call: TRBD1 (5 bases). Germline-derived CDR1 and CDR2 are MDHEN and SYDVKM. V lost 2 bases and J lost 2, with 10 bases in between. The CDR3 spans 15 residues. The CDR3, as DNA: TGTGCCAGCAGTTTAGAGGTCAGGGGCAATCAGCCCCAGCATTTT. Amino acid sequence: CASSLEVRGNQPQHF.

This chain joins TRBV6-1 and TRBJ2-1, with 10 bases fitting TRBD2. Germline CDR1 is MNHNS and CDR2 is SASEGT. This CDR3 is 14 amino acids long. With V trimmed by 10 bases and J by 8 bases, 11 bases remained unmatched. CDR3 nucleotides: TGTGCCACACGTGGGGGACTAGCGCTAGATGAGCAGTTCTTC. Its protein product is CATRGGLALDEQFF.

J is TRBJ2-1 and V is TRBV27; D remains unclear. The V and J ends lost 2 bases and 8 bases respectively, with 10 bases between them. The CDR3 runs 13 residues. Germline CDR1 reads MNHEY; CDR2 reads SMNVEV (reference sequence). This chain's CDR3 is CASSLLTGDEQFF. DNA for the CDR3: TGTGCCAGCAGTTTACTTACCGGTGATGAGCAGTTCTTC.

V is TRBV10-3 and J is TRBJ1-5; 7 bases map to TRBD1. Germline loops: CDR1 ENHRY, CDR2 SYGVKD. This CDR3 spans 14 amino acids. The ends lost 4 bases at V and 4 bases at J; junction bases unmatched: 4. In DNA form, the CDR3 reads TGTGCCATCAGTGTTACAGGGGTTAATCAGCCCCAGCATTTT. This gives the protein CAISVTGVNQPQHF.

V usage is TRBV5-6 and J usage is TRBJ1-1; D unresolved. The CDR3 consists of 13 residues. CDR1 is SGHDT and CDR2 is YYEEEE in the germline V gene. V shed 2 bases and J shed 1 base, with 6 bases lying between them. CDR3 amino acids: CASSFMGNTEAFF. The DNA for the CDR3 is TGTGCCAGCAGCTTTATGGGGAACACTGAAGCTTTCTTT.

The genes are TRBV11-2 and TRBJ2-7, with TRBD2 matching 9 bases. CDR1 is SGHAT, CDR2 FQNNGV, per germline. The CDR3 contains 14 residues. The J segment lost 2 bases and the V segment lost 8 bases, leaving 7 bases of the junction unmatched. This CDR3 is CASGGLAGTYEQYF. The CDR3 nucleotides are TGTGCCAGCGGGGGGCTAGCGGGAACCTACGAGCAGTACTTC.

V usage is TRBV18 and J usage is TRBJ2-1; D call uncertain. From germline, CDR1 is KGHSH and CDR2 LQKENI. Trimming removed 3 bases from V and 4 bases from J, with 13 bases in between. This CDR3 is 15 amino acids long. CDR3 protein: CASSPQRASYNEQFF. As DNA, the CDR3 is TGTGCCAGCTCACCGCAACGGGCATCGTACAATGAGCAGTTCTTC.

The genes are TRBV4-2 and TRBJ2-3; 9 bases line up with TRBD2. Germline V gives CDR1 LGHNA, CDR2 YNFKEQ. V trimming: 0 bases; J trimming: 4 bases; junction bases outside the gene matches: 8. CDR3 length equals 17 residues. CDR3 DNA: TGTGCCAGCAGCCAAGAGTCGTCTAGCGGGACCCCAGATACGCAGTATTTT. Translating gives CASSQESSSGTPDTQYF.

The CDR3 sequence is CASSLIGLAGGEQFF. The CDR3 DNA follows: TGTGCCAGCAGCTTAATAGGGCTAGCGGGAGGGGAGCAGTTCTTC. V and J are TRBV7-9 and TRBJ2-1, with 12 nucleotides matching TRBD2. V shed 2 bases and J 10 bases; nucleotides not matched to a gene: 6. This CDR3 comprises 15 residues. The germline gives CDR1 SEHNR, CDR2 FQNEAQ (reference sequence). The whole variable domain, remainder taken from reference TRBV7-9 and TRBJ2-1, is DTGVSQNPRHKITKRGQNVTFRCDPISEHNRLYWYRQTLGQGPEFLTYFQNEAQLEKSRLLSDRFSAERPKGSFSTLEIQRTEQGDSAMYLCASSLIGLAGGEQFFGPGTRLTVL.

The rearrangement joins TRBV13 to TRBJ1-5; tentative D call: TRBD1 (6 bases). CDR3 length: 15 residues. The germline V and J ends were trimmed by 2 bases and 3 bases, with 11 bases remaining between them. Germline V gives CDR1 PRHDT, CDR2 FYEKMQ (reference sequence). The CDR3 DNA reads as TGTGCCAGCAGCTTAAGGGGGGCGTCCAATCAGCCCCAGCATTTT. Translated: CASSLRGASNQPQHF.

The genes are TRBV19 and TRBJ1-5; no definite D call. This CDR3 has 14 residues. The germline gives CDR1 LNHDA, CDR2 SQIVND (reference sequence). The germline V and J ends were trimmed by 4 bases and 9 bases, with 16 bases remaining between them. Here the CDR3 reads CASSTDAGVWPQHF. The CDR3 DNA reads as TGTGCCAGTAGTACGGACGCCGGAGTATGGCCCCAGCATTTT.

In its sample, this clone was seen a few times. The chain joins TRBV7-9 to TRBJ2-2, with D perhaps TRBD2 (5 bases). CDR1 SEHNR and CDR2 FQNEAQ come from the germline V gene (reference sequence). This CDR3 comprises 13 residues. The V end was cut by 9 bases, the J end by 4 bases, with 12 bases between. The CDR3 region is CAREEGGTGELFF. CDR3 nucleotides: TGTGCCAGGGAGGAAGGCGGCACCGGGGAGCTGTTTTTT.

The chain joins TRBV6-5 to TRBJ1-1; 9 bases match TRBD1. Trimming at V came to 3 bases and at J to 1 base, leaving 3 bases not matched to a gene. Germline CDR1 reads MNHEY; CDR2 reads SVGAGI. The CDR3 covers 15 residues. CDR3 region: CASSYGQGRNTEAFF. The CDR3 DNA reads as TGTGCCAGCAGTTATGGACAGGGGCGGAACACTGAAGCTTTCTTT.